The rows below give T cell receptor beta chains drawn from one sample of a study of T cell responses to AZD1222 COVID-19 vaccine. Some clones are missing from TCRdb's copy, which holds only in-frame ones; the method was immunoSEQ multiplex PCR. This sample yields just under 150,000 clones, of which roughly 90% are seen a single time; roughly 1.5% belongs to the top ten. The sequenced sample was peripheral blood, obtained 28 days after the second AZD1222 dose. All receptors derive from an adult who received the AZD1222 COVID-19 vaccine. Both conserved end residues are part of each CDR3.

CDR3: CASSSDRGLNYGYTF
V: TRBV7-2

CDR3: CASSPFPGTGGGEQYF
V: TRBV18

CDR3: CASSFTTSNEQFF
V: TRBV28

CDR3: CASSLGSDTEAFF
V: TRBV7-9

CDR3: CASSSLLESPLHF
V: TRBV9

CDR3: CATSDHRDRDYNEQFF
V: TRBV24-1

CDR3: CASSLGGEGPIYGYTF
V: TRBV5-4

CDR3: CASTINTGNEQFF
V: TRBV5-1

CDR3: CASSFQLAGVRDTQYF
V: TRBV5-4

CDR3: CASSYGTSYGYTF
V: TRBV6-5